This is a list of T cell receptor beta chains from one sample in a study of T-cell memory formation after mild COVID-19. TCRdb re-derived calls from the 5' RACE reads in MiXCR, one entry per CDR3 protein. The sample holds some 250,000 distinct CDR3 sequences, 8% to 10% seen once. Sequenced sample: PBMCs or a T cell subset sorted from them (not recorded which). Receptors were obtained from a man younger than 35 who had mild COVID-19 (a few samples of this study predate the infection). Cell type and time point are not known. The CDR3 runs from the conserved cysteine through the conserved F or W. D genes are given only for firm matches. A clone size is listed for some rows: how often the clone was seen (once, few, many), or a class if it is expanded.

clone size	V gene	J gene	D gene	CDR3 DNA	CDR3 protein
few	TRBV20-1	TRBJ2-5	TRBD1	TGCAGTGCTAGAGCCTCTGGGACAGGGAAAGAGACCCAGTACTTC	CSARASGTGKETQYF
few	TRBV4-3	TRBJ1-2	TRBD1	TGCGCCAGCAGCCCAAAACCCGCAGGGGGCTATGGCTACACCTTC	CASSPKPAGGYGYTF
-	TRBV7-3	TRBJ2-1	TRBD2	TGTGCCAGCAGCACATGGACTAGCGGGGTGAATGAGCAGTTCTTC	CASSTWTSGVNEQFF
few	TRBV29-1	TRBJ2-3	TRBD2	TGCAGCATCCTTAAACTAGCGGGGGCCACAGATACGCAGTATTTT	CSILKLAGATDTQYF
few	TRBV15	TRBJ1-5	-	TGTGCCACCAGCAAGGGCAGGAGACAGAGCAATCAGCCCCAGCATTTT	CATSKGRRQSNQPQHF
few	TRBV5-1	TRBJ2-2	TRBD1	TGCGCCAGCAGCTTGGAGGGACAGGTTTATCCGAACACCGGGGAGCTGTTTTTT	CASSLEGQVYPNTGELFF
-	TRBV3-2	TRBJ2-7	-	TGTGCCAGCAGCCAAGAGTGGCGGGGGGTCTCCTACGAGCAGTACTTC	CASSQEWRGVSYEQYF
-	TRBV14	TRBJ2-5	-	TGTGCCAGCAGCCAAGATGCCCAGAGGGGAGAGACCCAGTACTTC	CASSQDAQRGETQYF
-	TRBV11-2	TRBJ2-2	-	TGTGCCAGCAGCCCTGCGGGACCCCTAACTCCCCCCACCGGGGAGCTGTTTTTT	CASSPAGPLTPPTGELFF
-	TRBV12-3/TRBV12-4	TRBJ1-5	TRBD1	TGTGCCAGCAGAGAAGGACAGGGTAGGTATCAGCCCCAGCATTTT	CASREGQGRYQPQHF
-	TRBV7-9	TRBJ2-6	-	TGTGCCAGCAGCTTAGTCAGTGGGGCCAACGTCCTGACTTTC	CASSLVSGANVLTF
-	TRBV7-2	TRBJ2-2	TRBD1	TGTGCCAGCAGCCGACAGGGTACCACCGGGGAGCTGTTTTTT	CASSRQGTTGELFF
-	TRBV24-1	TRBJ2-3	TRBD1	TGTGCCACCAGTGACCGGACAGGGGGAGTAGATACGCAGTATTTT	CATSDRTGGVDTQYF
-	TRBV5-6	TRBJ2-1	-	TGTGCCAGCAGCGACCCTTTATGGAGGAGCTCCTACAATGAGCAGTTCTTC	CASSDPLWRSSYNEQFF
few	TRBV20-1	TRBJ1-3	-	TGCAGTGCCAGGGGCACAAGCTCTGGAAACACCATATATTTT	CSARGTSSGNTIYF
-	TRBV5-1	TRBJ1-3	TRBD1	TGCGCCAGCAGCATGCAGGGGGGCTCTGGAAACACCATATATTTT	CASSMQGGSGNTIYF
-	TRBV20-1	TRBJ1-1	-	TGCAGTGCCATTTCCGGGGATGTTGACACTGAAGCTTTCTTT	CSAISGDVDTEAFF
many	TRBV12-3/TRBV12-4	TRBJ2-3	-	TGTGCCAGCAGTTTTTCGGCAGATACGCAGTATTTT	CASSFSADTQYF
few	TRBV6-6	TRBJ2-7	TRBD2	TGTGCCAGCAGTCTCGGACTAGCGGGGGGAGGATACGAGCAGTACTTC	CASSLGLAGGGYEQYF
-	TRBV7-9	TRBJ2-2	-	TGTGCCAGCGATGATTCCGGGGAGCTGTTTTTT	CASDDSGELFF
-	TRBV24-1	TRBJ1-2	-	TGTGCCACCAGTGACCCCGGGTTCTATGGCTACACCTTC	CATSDPGFYGYTF
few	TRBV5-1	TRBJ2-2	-	TGCGCCAGCAGAGAGCTCGGGCTGAACACCGGGGAGCTGTTTTTT	CASRELGLNTGELFF
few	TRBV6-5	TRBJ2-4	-	TGTGCCAGCAGTAACAAGGGTTCCGGGGCCAAAAACATTCAGTACTTC	CASSNKGSGAKNIQYF
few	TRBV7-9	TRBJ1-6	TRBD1	TGTGCCAGCAGCTCACCGGGGACAGGGGCGATGAGGGATAATTCACCCCTCCACTTT	CASSSPGTGAMRDNSPLHF
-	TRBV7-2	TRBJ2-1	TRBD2	TGTGCCAGCAGCTTGGGACTAGATCGTGAGCAGTTCTTC	CASSLGLDREQFF
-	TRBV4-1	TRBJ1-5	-	TGCGCCAGCAGCCAAGATAAGGGGGAGCCCCAGCATTTT	CASSQDKGEPQHF
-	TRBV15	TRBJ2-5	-	TGTGCCACCAGCAGAGAGGCCAGCCAAGAGACCCAGTACTTC	CATSREASQETQYF
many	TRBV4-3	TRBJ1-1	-	TGCGCCAGCAGCCAGTCGGGACGAGGAACTGAAGCTTTCTTT	CASSQSGRGTEAFF
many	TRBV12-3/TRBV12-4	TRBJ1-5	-	TGTGCCAGCAGTTTTTATAGTGGCGCGGATCAGCCCCAGCATTTT	CASSFYSGADQPQHF
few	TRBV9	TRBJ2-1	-	TGTGCCAGCAGCGTAACTCTGGTCCAGGGGGAGCAGTTCTTC	CASSVTLVQGEQFF
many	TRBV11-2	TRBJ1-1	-	TGTGCCAGCAGCTTTAGCAGGGCCGCTGAAGCTTTCTTT	CASSFSRAAEAFF
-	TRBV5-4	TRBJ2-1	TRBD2	TGTGCCAGCAGCTTGGGCGGGGGGGCGCATGAGCAGTTCTTC	CASSLGGGAHEQFF
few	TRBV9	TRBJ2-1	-	TGTGCCAGCAGCGCTCGACAGGACAATGAGCAGTTCTTC	CASSARQDNEQFF